One sample yielded the 8 T cell receptor beta chains listed below, sequenced in a study of control samples from healthy donors and cancer patients. TCRdb keeps only in-frame clones here, not all; method: immunoSEQ multiplex PCR. Here the sample spans 150,000 to 200,000 clones, over 85% being singletons. Sequenced input: blood. The receptors stem from a man aged 30 to 39 in good health.

The gene calls are TRBV5-6 and TRBJ2-5, with D possibly called TRBD1 or TRBD2 (5 bases each). Per germline, CDR1 SGHDT and CDR2 YYEEEE. The CDR3 has 13 residues. V was trimmed by 7 bases and J by 5 bases, leaving 15 bases between them. CDR3 DNA sequence: TGTGCCAGCCACGTCCGGGGCCGGGAGACCCAGTACTTC. Translated: CASHVRGRETQYF.

The CDR3 sequence: CASSPIGTEGLRSNQPQHF. The CDR3 region has the DNA TGTGCCAGCAGTCCAATTGGGACGGAGGGTTTACGGAGCAATCAGCCCCAGCATTTT. The rearrangement links TRBV27 to TRBJ1-5; possibly TRBD1 for D (5 bases). CDR3 length: 19 amino acids. CDR1 is MNHEY and CDR2 is SMNVEV in the germline V gene (reference sequence). The V end was cut by 5 bases, the J end by 1 base, with 24 bases between.

The genes are TRBV7-9 and TRBJ1-2; weak D call: TRBD1 (5 bases). The CDR3 consists of 16 residues. V was trimmed by 4 bases and J by 8 bases, leaving 23 bases between them. The V gene's germline CDR1 is SEHNR and CDR2 FQNEAQ (reference sequence). The CDR3: CASSYPYISGPSGYTF. CDR3 coding DNA: TGTGCCAGCAGCTACCCCTATATCTCGGGGCCCAGCGGCTACACCTTC.

CDR3 region: CASRPKSKMARETQYF. The CDR3 DNA sequence: TGTGCCAGCAGGCCTAAGTCAAAGATGGCCCGGGAGACCCAGTACTTC. The V gene is TRBV3-1 (or the pseudogene TRBV3-2), the J gene TRBJ2-5; D call uncertain. V was trimmed by 6 bases and J by 5 bases, leaving 22 bases between them. The CDR3 length is 16 residues. The germline CDR1 and CDR2 sequences are LGHDT and YNNKEL (reference sequence).

The chain recombines TRBV4-1 with TRBJ1-3; a weak D match, TRBD1 (6 bases). This CDR3 has 18 amino acids. V was trimmed by 1 base and J by 0 bases, leaving 16 bases between them. Per germline, CDR1 MGHRA and CDR2 YSYEKL. CDR3 amino acids: CASSQGGQGLRSGNTIYF. As DNA, the CDR3 is TGCGCCAGCAGCCAAGGGGGGCAGGGCTTGCGCTCTGGAAACACCATATATTTT.

The V gene is TRBV5-3, the J gene TRBJ2-7; TRBD1 or TRBD2 may be the D gene (5 bases each). TRBV5-3 counts as an open reading frame of uncertain function. Trimming removed 2 bases from V and 4 bases from J, with 13 bases in between. This CDR3 is 14 amino acids long. The CDR3 nucleotides read TGTGCCAGAAGCTTACGGGGACGGGGTTACGAGCAGTACTTC. This sequence encodes CARSLRGRGYEQYF.

This chain connects TRBV6-5 to TRBJ2-5; D tentatively fits TRBD1 or TRBD2 (5 bases each). There are 15 residues in the CDR3. V lost 2 bases, J lost 3 bases, and 13 bases lay in between. Germline CDR1 reads MNHEY; CDR2 reads SVGAGI. The CDR3 sequence: CASSYGRVREETQYF. CDR3 in DNA: TGTGCCAGCAGTTACGGCAGGGTGAGGGAAGAGACCCAGTACTTC.

The V gene is TRBV10-3, the J gene TRBJ2-1; TRBD1 is a possible D gene (5 bases). CDR3 length equals 15 residues. V lost 3 bases and J lost 3, with 12 bases in between. The germline gives CDR1 ENHRY, CDR2 SYGVKD. The CDR3 protein is CAISDLVGVYNEQFF. Written as DNA, the CDR3 is TGTGCCATCAGTGATTTAGTAGGGGTCTACAATGAGCAGTTCTTC.